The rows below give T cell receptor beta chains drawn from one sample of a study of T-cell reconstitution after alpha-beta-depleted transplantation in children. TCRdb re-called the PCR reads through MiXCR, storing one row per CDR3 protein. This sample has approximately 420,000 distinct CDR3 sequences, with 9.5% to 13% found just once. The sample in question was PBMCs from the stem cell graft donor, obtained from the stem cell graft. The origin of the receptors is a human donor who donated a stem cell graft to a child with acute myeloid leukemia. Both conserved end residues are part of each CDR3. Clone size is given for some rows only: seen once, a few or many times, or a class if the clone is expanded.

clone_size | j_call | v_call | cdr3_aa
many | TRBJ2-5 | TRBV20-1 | CSAPDREETQYF
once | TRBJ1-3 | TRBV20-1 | CSATSYRAGSGNTIYF
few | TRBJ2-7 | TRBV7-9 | CASSSQIYEQYF
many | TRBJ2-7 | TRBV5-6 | CASSFLDRSSDF
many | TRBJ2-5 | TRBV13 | CASSLELAEQETQYF
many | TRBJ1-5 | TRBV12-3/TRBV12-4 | CASSPPGRSNQPQHF
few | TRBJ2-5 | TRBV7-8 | CASSLGHKETQYF
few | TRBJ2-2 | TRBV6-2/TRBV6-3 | CASSYSGGELFF
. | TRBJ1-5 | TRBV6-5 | CASIKGAGWSNQPQHF
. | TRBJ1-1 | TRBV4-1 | CASSQKKGSMNTEAFF
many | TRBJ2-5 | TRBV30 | CAWSTGSETQYF
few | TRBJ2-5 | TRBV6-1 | CASSRPGGLQETQYF
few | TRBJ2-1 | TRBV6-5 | CASSYSGRGEQFF
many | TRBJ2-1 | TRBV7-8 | CASSLEGVHEQFF
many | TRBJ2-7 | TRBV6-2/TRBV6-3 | CASIAPPGQGETPYEQYF
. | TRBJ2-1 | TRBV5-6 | CASSLYFTSGVYEQFF
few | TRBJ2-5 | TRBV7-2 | CASSLAHKETQYF
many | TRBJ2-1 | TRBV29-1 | CSVERFGVSSYNEQFF
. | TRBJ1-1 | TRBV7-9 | CASSSGQGTEAFF
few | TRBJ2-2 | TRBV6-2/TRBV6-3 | CASRPDRTLTGELFF
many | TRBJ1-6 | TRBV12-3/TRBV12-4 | CASQPGGDSPLHF
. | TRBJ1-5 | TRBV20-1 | CSAETGQGNQPQHF
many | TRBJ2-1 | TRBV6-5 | CASSSTGIWGEQFF
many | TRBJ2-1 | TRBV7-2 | CASSLSAGGPYNEQFF
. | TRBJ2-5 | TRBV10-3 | CAISEPTSGSVMETQYF
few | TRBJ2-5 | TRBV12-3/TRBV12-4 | CASSKNNGETQYF
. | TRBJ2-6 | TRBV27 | CASSLSSYPGANVLTF
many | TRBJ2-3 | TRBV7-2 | CASSLDWSGGTDTQYF
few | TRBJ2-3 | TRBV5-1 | CASSWTSGSADTQYF
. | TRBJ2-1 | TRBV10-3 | CAISRIGHDEQFF
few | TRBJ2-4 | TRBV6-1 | CASTGTDKNIQYF
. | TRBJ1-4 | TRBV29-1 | CSAPGNEGGPVKLFF
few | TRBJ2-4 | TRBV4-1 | CASSQDWGGPNIQYF
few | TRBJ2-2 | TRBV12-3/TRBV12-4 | CASTARTGELFF
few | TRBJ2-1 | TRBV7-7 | CASSAELAPDNEQFF
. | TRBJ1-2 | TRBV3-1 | CASSPSDRSSGDGYTF
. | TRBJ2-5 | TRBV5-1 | CASSPQQRLGGETQYF
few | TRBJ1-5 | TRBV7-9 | CASSAQGGGQPQHF
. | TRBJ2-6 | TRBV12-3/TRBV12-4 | CASSNPGTAPSKGANVLTF
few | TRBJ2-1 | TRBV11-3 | CASSLDGTSHNEQFF
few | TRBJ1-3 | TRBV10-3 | CAISPSGGSGSGNTIYF
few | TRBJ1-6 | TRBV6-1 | CASSRGKAGAANSPLHF
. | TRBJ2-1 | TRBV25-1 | CASSEWDPSSYNEQFF
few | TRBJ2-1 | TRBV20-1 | CSATSGGAPLYNEQFF
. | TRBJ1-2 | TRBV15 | CATSRAATGSNYGYTF
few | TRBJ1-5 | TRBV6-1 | CASSRQGINQPQHF
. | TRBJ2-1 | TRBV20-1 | CSASGKSYNEQFF
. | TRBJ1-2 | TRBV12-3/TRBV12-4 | CASSLIQLANYGYTF
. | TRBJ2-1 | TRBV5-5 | CASSFRPLGSEQFF